The rows below give T cell receptor beta chains drawn from one sample of a study of T cells in localized non-small cell lung cancer. The table came from immunoSEQ multiplex PCR; TCRdb's copy has only in-frame clones and leaves some out. This sample has about 2,100 clones, with 30% to 35% found just once. The material was normal lung tissue next to the tumor, obtained before any cancer treatment. Receptors originate from a male donor aged 60 or over with stage I squamous cell lung carcinoma. Each CDR3 is given without its conserved first and last residue.

v_gene,j_gene,CDR3aa
TRBV28,TRBJ2-7,ASSLSPGGPSYYEQY
TRBV16,TRBJ1-5,ASSQSKGNQPQH
TRBV6-8,TRBJ2-1,ASSYLAGRDEQF
TRBV14,TRBJ2-6,ASRGTGGGGANVLT
TRBV28,TRBJ1-5,ASQGSPRGNQPQH
TRBV1,TRBJ2-7,ASSQELSGMEYEQY
TRBV30,TRBJ2-1,AWSPLGLAGYNEQF
TRBV28,TRBJ2-1,ASSSRTVNEQF
TRBV11-3,TRBJ2-5,ASSFSGGQETQY
TRBV29-1,TRBJ2-1,SVEADDRGTYNEQF
TRBV28,TRBJ2-1,ASSPNEGSSYNEQF
TRBV6-8,TRBJ2-1,ASSTGLAGGNEQF
TRBV11-3,TRBJ1-1,ASSLEGDWDTEAF
TRBV28,TRBJ1-2,ASKTQRGNHGYT
TRBV11-3,TRBJ2-3,ASSLEGRGGTDTQY
TRBV9,TRBJ2-5,ASSVATGVETQY
TRBV19,TRBJ2-3,ASRFPSSGTSTDTQY
TRBV11-3,TRBJ2-7,ASSPRQGAYEQY
TRBV9,TRBJ1-5,ASSGGNNQPQH
TRBV6-8,TRBJ2-1,ASSYPPRRTSINEQF
TRBV28,TRBJ1-1,ASSPGLLRPTEAF
TRBV11-3,TRBJ2-3,ASSNRSTQNTQY
TRBV9,TRBJ1-1,ASSAAGNTEAF
TRBV9,TRBJ1-2,ASSVGGMTKGYT
TRBV19,TRBJ2-7,ASSTPSGGRNEQY
TRBV19,TRBJ1-5,ASSPGENQPQH
TRBV19,TRBJ2-4,ASSVSAGPRNIQY
TRBV1,TRBJ2-7,ASSQEAPGLAGVSYEQY
TRBV28,TRBJ2-7,ASSLETGRVSYEQY
TRBV30,TRBJ1-2,ACLGLNYGYT
TRBV5-1,TRBJ2-7,ASSLAASGMGEQY
TRBV28,TRBJ2-1,ASDLGSGTSYNEQF
TRBV11-3,TRBJ2-1,ASRGTGGDRSYNEQF
TRBV19,TRBJ1-4,ASSIGRDRGKLF
TRBV19,TRBJ2-7,ASSPGREQY
TRBV9,TRBJ2-5,ASSPRGDGGSQY
TRBV28,TRBJ2-7,ASSLWVHEQY
TRBV11-3,TRBJ1-1,ASSPHHMNTEAF
TRBV19,TRBJ1-2,ASTQKGGTDYGYT
TRBV15,TRBJ1-5,ATSRDTSLQGQPQH
TRBV19,TRBJ2-7,ASSGTGGTYEQY